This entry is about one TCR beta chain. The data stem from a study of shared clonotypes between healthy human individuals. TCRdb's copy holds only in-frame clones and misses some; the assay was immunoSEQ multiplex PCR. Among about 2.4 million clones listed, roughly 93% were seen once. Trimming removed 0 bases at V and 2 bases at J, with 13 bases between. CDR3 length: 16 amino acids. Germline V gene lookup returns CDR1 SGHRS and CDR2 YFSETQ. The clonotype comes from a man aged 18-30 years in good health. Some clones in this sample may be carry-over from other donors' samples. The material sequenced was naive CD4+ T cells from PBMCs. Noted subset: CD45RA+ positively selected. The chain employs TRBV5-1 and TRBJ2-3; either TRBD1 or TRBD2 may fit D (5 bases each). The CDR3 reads CASSLVSGTLTDTQYF. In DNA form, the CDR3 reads TGCGCCAGCAGCTTGGTGTCAGGGACCCTCACAGATACGCAGTATTTT.